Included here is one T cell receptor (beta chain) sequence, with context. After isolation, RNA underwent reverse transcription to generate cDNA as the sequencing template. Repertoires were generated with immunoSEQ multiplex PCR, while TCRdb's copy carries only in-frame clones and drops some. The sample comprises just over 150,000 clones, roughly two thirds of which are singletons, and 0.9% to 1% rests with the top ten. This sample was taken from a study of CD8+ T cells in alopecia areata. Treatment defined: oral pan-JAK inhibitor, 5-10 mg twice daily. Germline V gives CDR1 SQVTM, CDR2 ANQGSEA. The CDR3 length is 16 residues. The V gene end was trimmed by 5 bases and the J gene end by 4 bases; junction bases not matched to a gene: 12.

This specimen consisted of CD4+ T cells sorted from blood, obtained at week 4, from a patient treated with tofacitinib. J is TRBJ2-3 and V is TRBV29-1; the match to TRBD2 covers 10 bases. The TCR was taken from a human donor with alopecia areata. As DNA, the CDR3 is TGCAGCGTTTCCCGGAGTATAGCGGGGGGTTCAGATACGCAGTATTTT. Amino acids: CSVSRSIAGGSDTQYF.